Listed below are T cell receptor beta chains from one sample, sequenced in a study of shared T cell receptors in the human thymus. Libraries were prepared by immunoSEQ multiplex PCR; TCRdb keeps only in-frame clonotypes and omits some of them. The data show some 700,000 clones, around 89% seen once. In addition, the sample was reused for a study of human thymus T cells.

The source material was thymocytes. The receptor set was obtained from a boy younger than two with a congenital heart defect. Both conserved end residues are part of each CDR3. A D gene is named only where the DNA matches it firmly. The size entry is marked missing in some rows and otherwise reads once, few, many or a size class.

TRBJ2-6	.	TRBV7-9	.	CASSSPGLTGANVLTF	TGTGCCAGCAGCTCCCCTGGACTAACTGGGGCCAACGTCCTGACTTTC
TRBJ1-3	.	TRBV28	.	CASRPTTGTGNTIYF	TGTGCCAGCAGACCAACCACAGGGACTGGAAACACCATATATTTT
TRBJ2-5	.	TRBV5-1	once	CASRNRQQKKETQYF	TGCGCCAGCAGAAATCGACAGCAAAAGAAAGAGACCCAGTACTTC
TRBJ2-2	.	TRBV19	once	CASSIPPAGQNTGELFF	TGTGCCAGTAGTATTCCCCCCGCGGGCCAAAACACCGGGGAGCTGTTTTTT
TRBJ2-7	TRBD2	TRBV11-2	once	CASSFTGTSAFHEQYF	TGTGCCAGCAGCTTTACCGGGACTAGCGCTTTTCACGAGCAGTACTTC
TRBJ1-4	TRBD1	TRBV7-2	.	CASSPPTGAPTNEKLFF	TGTGCCAGCAGCCCACCCACAGGGGCTCCGACTAATGAAAAACTGTTTTTT
TRBJ2-7	.	TRBV4-1	.	CASSQPGLNSYEQYF	TGCGCCAGCAGCCAACCGGGACTTAACTCCTACGAGCAGTACTTC
TRBJ2-3	.	TRBV4-3	few	CASSPAGRSTDTQYF	TGCGCCAGCAGCCCCGCGGGGCGGAGCACAGATACGCAGTATTTT
TRBJ1-4	.	TRBV7-6	.	CASSLESRFRTKEKLFF	TGTGCCAGCAGCTTAGAATCTCGTTTCAGAACCAAAGAAAAACTGTTTTTT
TRBJ2-7	TRBD1	TRBV19	.	CASSRTGVPYEQYF	TGTGCCAGTAGCCGGACAGGGGTTCCCTACGAGCAGTACTTC
TRBJ2-3	TRBD2	TRBV5-1	.	CASSWSGVHTDTQYF	TGCGCCAGCAGCTGGAGCGGGGTACACACAGATACGCAGTATTTT
TRBJ2-1	.	TRBV2	once	CASSTPLNEQFF	TGTGCCAGCTCGACTCCCCTCAATGAGCAGTTCTTC
TRBJ2-1	TRBD1	TRBV5-6	once	CASSGGQGAYNEQFF	TGTGCCAGCAGCGGGGGACAGGGGGCCTACAATGAGCAGTTCTTC
TRBJ2-7	.	TRBV12-5	.	CASGPQGHSYEQYF	TGTGCTAGTGGACCGCAGGGGCACTCCTACGAGCAGTACTTC
TRBJ2-1	TRBD2	TRBV28	.	CASSPDGTSGDNEQFF	TGTGCCAGCAGTCCAGACGGGACTAGCGGGGACAATGAGCAGTTCTTC
TRBJ2-5	.	TRBV27	.	CASSLGEDQETQYF	TGTGCCAGCAGTTTAGGAGAGGACCAAGAGACCCAGTACTTC
TRBJ2-3	.	TRBV27	.	CASSGQSTDTQYF	TGTGCCAGCAGTGGCCAAAGCACAGATACGCAGTATTTT
TRBJ2-7	.	TRBV7-8	.	CASSPPRSVEQYF	TGTGCCAGCAGCCCGCCGAGAAGCGTCGAGCAGTACTTC
TRBJ1-3	.	TRBV5-6	.	CASSPRGGLSGNTIYF	TGTGCCAGCAGCCCTAGGGGGGGCCTCTCTGGAAACACCATATATTTT
TRBJ2-1	.	TRBV11-3	.	CASSPWSEAVYNEQFF	TGTGCCAGCAGCCCCTGGTCCGAGGCGGTATACAATGAGCAGTTCTTC
TRBJ2-2	.	TRBV6-1	.	CASIPTLNTGELFF	TGTGCCAGCATTCCAACTCTGAACACCGGGGAGCTGTTTTTT
TRBJ1-5	.	TRBV27	.	CASSLLGGEFNQPQHF	TGTGCCAGCAGTTTACTCGGGGGGGAATTCAATCAGCCCCAGCATTTT
TRBJ2-1	.	TRBV4-3	.	CASSRRGTNEQFF	TGCGCCAGCAGCCGCAGGGGTACCAATGAGCAGTTCTTC
TRBJ1-1	TRBD1	TRBV19	.	CASSPHTGTENTEAFF	TGTGCCAGTAGTCCGCACACCGGGACAGAGAACACTGAAGCTTTCTTT
TRBJ1-1	.	TRBV6-1	.	CASSKPGQGTTEAFF	TGTGCCAGCAGTAAGCCCGGACAAGGCACCACTGAAGCTTTCTTT
TRBJ2-1	.	TRBV19	.	CASSINRRSHSYNEQFF	TGTGCCAGTAGTATAAACCGGAGGTCCCACTCCTACAATGAGCAGTTCTTC
TRBJ2-3	TRBD2	TRBV28	.	CASRASGRGVDTQYF	TGTGCCAGCAGAGCTAGCGGGAGGGGGGTAGATACGCAGTATTTT
TRBJ1-4	.	TRBV6-5	.	CATTNTNEKLFF	TGTGCCACAACAAATACAAATGAAAAACTGTTTTTT
TRBJ2-7	TRBD2	TRBV6-1	few	CASSEARLAGGRLNYEQYF	TGTGCCAGCAGTGAAGCGCGGCTAGCGGGAGGACGCTTGAACTACGAGCAGTACTTC
TRBJ1-1	TRBD1	TRBV29-1	.	CSARTGDTEAFF	TGCAGCGCTCGGACAGGGGACACTGAAGCTTTCTTT
TRBJ2-7	.	TRBV7-9	.	CASSLGFERVKVYEQYF	TGTGCCAGCAGCTTAGGGTTCGAGCGGGTAAAAGTCTACGAGCAGTACTTC
TRBJ2-7	.	TRBV5-1	once	CASKTDRERDCEQYF	TGCGCCAGCAAGACCGACAGGGAAAGGGACTGCGAGCAGTACTTC
TRBJ1-3	.	TRBV9	.	CASSPNPEGNTIYF	TGTGCCAGCAGCCCCAACCCCGAGGGAAACACCATATATTTT
TRBJ2-1	TRBD2	TRBV27	.	CASGPGLGNNEQFF	TGTGCCAGCGGACCGGGACTAGGTAACAATGAGCAGTTCTTC
TRBJ1-5	.	TRBV28	.	CASSPQGIWYQPQHF	TGTGCCAGCAGTCCCCAGGGGATTTGGTATCAGCCCCAGCATTTT
TRBJ1-1	TRBD1	TRBV7-9	.	CASSCDREKAFF	TGTGCCAGCAGCTGTGACAGGGAAAAAGCTTTCTTT
TRBJ2-3	TRBD1	TRBV19	few	CASRRQGALGDTQYF	TGTGCCAGTAGGAGACAGGGGGCACTTGGGGATACGCAGTATTTT
TRBJ1-2	.	TRBV27	.	CASSLHRETTNYGYTF	TGTGCCAGCAGTTTACACAGGGAGACGACTAACTATGGCTACACCTTC
TRBJ1-1	TRBD1	TRBV10-1	.	CASSDRGSTEAFF	TGCGCCAGCAGTGACAGGGGGTCCACTGAAGCTTTCTTT
TRBJ2-3	.	TRBV15	.	CATSRDGPSTDTQYF	TGTGCCACCAGCAGAGATGGCCCTAGCACAGATACGCAGTATTTT
TRBJ1-1	.	TRBV6-5	.	CASSYGAPWDTEAFF	TGTGCCAGCAGTTACGGGGCCCCCTGGGACACTGAAGCTTTCTTT
TRBJ1-5	TRBD1	TRBV28	.	CASSPRVGTGKDQPQHF	TGTGCCAGCAGTCCCCGGGTGGGGACAGGGAAGGATCAGCCCCAGCATTTT
TRBJ1-2	TRBD1	TRBV27	.	CASSLFAPRLSRGMGYGYTF	TGTGCCAGCAGTTTATTCGCCCCTCGCCTTTCCAGGGGGATGGGCTATGGCTACACCTTC
TRBJ2-7	.	TRBV21-1	.	CASSNSRGVAGGPSGYEQYF	TGTGCCAGCAGCAACTCAAGGGGGGTAGCGGGAGGGCCCTCGGGCTACGAGCAGTACTTC
TRBJ2-5	.	TRBV5-4	.	CASSSDRARDLGETQYF	TGTGCCAGCAGCTCTGACAGGGCGCGGGACCTCGGGGAGACCCAGTACTTC
TRBJ1-2	TRBD1	TRBV5-6	once	CASSSGQGHYGYTF	TGTGCCAGCAGCTCGGGACAGGGACACTATGGCTACACCTTC